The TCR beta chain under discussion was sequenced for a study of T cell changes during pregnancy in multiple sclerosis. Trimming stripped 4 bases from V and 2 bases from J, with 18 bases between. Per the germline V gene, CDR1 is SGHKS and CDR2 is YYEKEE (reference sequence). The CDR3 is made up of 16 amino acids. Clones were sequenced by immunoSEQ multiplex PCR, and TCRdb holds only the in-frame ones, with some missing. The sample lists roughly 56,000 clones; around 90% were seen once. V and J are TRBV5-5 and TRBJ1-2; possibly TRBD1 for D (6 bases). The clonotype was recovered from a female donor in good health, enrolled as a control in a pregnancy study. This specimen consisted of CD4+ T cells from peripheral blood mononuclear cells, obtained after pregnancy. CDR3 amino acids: CASSPRGQTQNYGYTF. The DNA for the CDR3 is TGTGCCAGCAGCCCGCGAGGACAGACTCAAAACTATGGCTACACCTTC.